What follows are 27 T cell receptor beta chains derived from one specimen sequenced in a study of shared clonotypes between healthy human individuals. Produced via immunoSEQ multiplex PCR; TCRdb's table is partial and in-frame only. The sample lists about 2.4 million clones; roughly 93% were seen once. Sequenced sample: naive CD4+ T cells from PBMCs. The subset: CD45RA+ positively selected. The source of these receptors is a man between 18 and 29 years old in good health. Some clones in this sample may be carry-over from other donors' samples.

This sequence joins TRBV6-5 and TRBJ2-6; possible D gene TRBD1, 6 bases. V was shortened by 4 bases and J by 12 bases, with 16 bases between the two germline ends. The germline V gene encodes CDR1 MNHEY and CDR2 SVGAGI. This CDR3 has 14 residues. CDR3 in DNA: TGTGCCAGCAGTTCGGCAGCAAACAGGGCCGTCCTGACTTTC. Its translation is CASSSAANRAVLTF.

V gene TRBV28 combines with J gene TRBJ1-1; D uncertain. The CDR3 totals 14 residues. Germline loops: CDR1 MDHEN, CDR2 SYDVKM. The V and J ends lost 5 bases and 2 bases respectively, with 12 bases between them. DNA of the CDR3: TGTGCCAGCAGTGGTCATATACGAAACACTGAAGCTTTCTTT. Translated, it gives CASSGHIRNTEAFF.

The gene calls are TRBV29-1 and TRBJ1-4, with D maybe TRBD1 (6 bases). V lost 8 bases, J lost 3 bases, and 16 bases lay in between. The CDR3 extends over 14 amino acids. Germline CDR1 is SQVTM and CDR2 is ANQGSEA. The CDR3 region has the DNA TGCAGCCTAGGACAGTTAAATCCTAATGAAAAACTGTTTTTT. The encoded protein is CSLGQLNPNEKLFF.

The J gene is TRBJ2-7, the V gene TRBV11-2; TRBD2 aligns across 9 bases. CDR3 size: 16 residues. Trimming cost V 3 bases and J 1 base; bases outside gene matches: 7. The germline CDR1 and CDR2 sequences are SGHAT and FQNNGV. The CDR3 sequence is CASSFSSGGTSYEQYF. DNA of the CDR3: TGTGCCAGCAGCTTTTCCAGCGGGGGGACGTCCTACGAGCAGTACTTC. Complete variable domain (other parts from reference TRBV11-2 and TRBJ2-7): EAGVAQSPRYKIIEKRQSVAFWCNPISGHATLYWYQQILGQGPKLLIQFQNNGVVDDSQLPKDRFSAERLKGVDSTLKIQPAKLEDSAVYLCASSFSSGGTSYEQYFGPGTRLTVT.

This chain links TRBV19 with TRBJ2-5, with D tentatively TRBD2 (6 bases). Trimming stripped 5 bases from V and 4 bases from J, with 17 bases between. The CDR3 has 15 amino acids. Germline V CDR1 and CDR2: LNHDA, SQIVND (reference sequence). CDR3 sequence: CASSWGTAQGETQYF. CDR3 in DNA: TGTGCCAGTAGTTGGGGGACTGCGCAGGGAGAGACCCAGTACTTC.

The CDR3 nucleotides read TGTGCCAGCTCGGGGACAGGGGAAGGTCGGGCGGGCAATCAGCCCCAGCATTTT. Translating it yields CASSGTGEGRAGNQPQHF. The rearrangement uses TRBV18 and TRBJ1-5, with 10 bases identical to TRBD1. Germline loops: CDR1 KGHSH, CDR2 LQKENI. V was clipped by 6 bases and J by 2 bases; unmatched bases: 13. The CDR3 has 18 amino acids.

As to this clone: Additional DNA sequences in this sample encode the identical CDR3. The chain is built from TRBV19 and TRBJ1-3; perhaps TRBD1 as D (5 bases). The CDR3 has 14 amino acids. Trimming removed 3 bases at V and 4 bases at J, with 10 bases between. CDR1 and CDR2 (germline): LNHDA, SQIVND (reference sequence). The DNA for the CDR3 is TGTGCCAGTAGTATCTCTGGGGCCGGAAACACCATATATTTT. Amino acids: CASSISGAGNTIYF.

This clone was detected once. The chain links TRBV7-3 to TRBJ1-1; TRBD1 aligns across 7 bases. This CDR3 region has 13 residues. V shed 3 bases and J 11 bases; nucleotides not matched to a gene: 9. CDR1 is SGHTA, CDR2 FQGTGA, per germline. DNA of the CDR3: TGTGCCAGCAGCTTTGACCGACAGGGTCGTGCTTTCTTT. Residues: CASSFDRQGRAFF.

This rearrangement joins TRBV4-3 to TRBJ2-7; D possibly corresponds to TRBD1 (5 bases). Trimming removed 0 bases from V and 5 bases from J, with 14 bases in between. The germline V gene has CDR1 LGHNA and CDR2 YSLEER. This CDR3 has 15 amino acids. The CDR3 sequence is CASSQDLQGRDEQYF. DNA of the CDR3: TGCGCCAGCAGCCAAGATCTCCAGGGTCGGGACGAGCAGTACTTC.

The table lists this clone with a count of one. The chain couples TRBV29-1 to TRBJ1-3; the D is unclear. This CDR3 is 13 amino acids long. CDR1 is SQVTM, CDR2 ANQGSEA, per germline. Deletions cut 4 bases from V and 0 bases from J, with 7 bases between. The CDR3 region is CSVVKGSGNTIYF. DNA of the CDR3: TGCAGCGTTGTGAAGGGCTCTGGAAACACCATATATTTT.

V is TRBV7-8 and J is TRBJ2-1; 7 bases agree with TRBD2. CDR1 and CDR2 from the germline V gene are SGHVS and FQNEAQ. Trimming cost V 1 base and J 7 bases; bases outside gene matches: 4. The CDR3 runs 14 residues. CDR3 sequence (DNA): TGTGCCAGCAGCTTAGGATCGGGGGGAAATGAGCAGTTCTTC. This encodes CASSLGSGGNEQFF.

As regards this clone: Other nucleotide sequences from this sample produce the same CDR3. The CDR3 DNA is TGCGCCAGCAGCTTGGGCGGCACCACAGATACGCAGTATTTT. Protein: CASSLGGTTDTQYF. The chain joins TRBV5-1 to TRBJ2-3, with D hard to call. V lost 0 bases to trimming and J lost 2 bases, with 7 bases between them. The CDR3 contains 14 residues. CDR1 and CDR2 from the germline V gene are SGHRS and YFSETQ.

The gene calls are TRBV7-9 and TRBJ2-3; TRBD1 might be the D (6 bases). Germline V gene data show CDR1 as SEHNR and CDR2 as FQNEAQ (reference sequence). This CDR3 has 18 amino acids. V shed 4 bases and J shed 2 bases, with 22 bases lying between them. The CDR3 loop is CASSSNMALGHPTDTQYF. The CDR3 DNA reads TGTGCCAGCAGCTCCAATATGGCCCTGGGACATCCCACAGATACGCAGTATTTT.

This clone has a handful of counts. This chain connects TRBV2 to TRBJ1-5, with a possible D match to TRBD1 (5 bases). Trimming left V 7 bases short and J 5 bases short, with 15 bases between. Germline-derived CDR1 and CDR2 are SNHLY and FYNNEI. The CDR3 has 14 amino acids. In DNA, the CDR3 is TGTGCCAGCACCCCCCTAGAGGGGTATCAGCCCCAGCATTTT. Its protein product is CASTPLEGYQPQHF.

This chain links TRBV11-3 with TRBJ2-7, with 8 bases aligning to TRBD1. The CDR3 totals 13 residues. CDR1 and CDR2 from the germline V gene are SGHNT and YENEEA. V gave up 3 bases and J gave up 6 bases; unmatched junction bases: 4. The CDR3 sequence: CASSFGQGGEQYF. The CDR3 DNA follows: TGTGCCAGCAGCTTCGGACAGGGTGGCGAGCAGTACTTC.

The genes are TRBV28 and TRBJ1-2, with D unclear. Germline assignment: CDR1 MDHEN and CDR2 SYDVKM. The CDR3 totals 17 residues. With 3 bases removed from V and 4 bases from J, the gap between germline ends came to 21 bases. CDR3: CASSFFVAEKRGYGYTF. DNA for the CDR3: TGTGCCAGCAGTTTTTTTGTGGCAGAGAAAAGAGGCTATGGCTACACCTTC.

The chain combines TRBV10-3 with TRBJ2-3; D perhaps matches TRBD1 (5 bases). Germline CDR1 and CDR2: ENHRY and SYGVKD. V was cut by 10 bases and J by 1 base, with 12 bases left in between. This CDR3 is 13 amino acids long. The CDR3 nucleotides are TGTGCCACAAAGGGGATCGGCACAGATACGCAGTATTTT. Translating it yields CATKGIGTDTQYF.

The chain joins TRBV28 to TRBJ2-2, with D tentatively TRBD2 (6 bases). Germline V gene sequence: CDR1 MDHEN, CDR2 SYDVKM. The CDR3 has 15 amino acids. V shed 6 bases and J shed 7 bases, with 18 bases lying between them. This CDR3 is CASRLGGPPVGELFF. Here the CDR3 DNA reads TGTGCCAGCAGATTGGGAGGCCCCCCTGTCGGGGAGCTGTTTTTT.

The chain uses TRBV11-2 and TRBJ2-3; no clear D gene. CDR1 SGHAT and CDR2 FQNNGV come from the germline V gene. The CDR3 runs 13 residues. V dropped 1 base and J dropped 8 bases, with 10 bases sitting between them. CDR3 protein: CASSLGLRGTQYF. Here the CDR3 DNA reads TGTGCCAGCAGCTTAGGACTCCGAGGTACGCAGTATTTT.

The chain couples TRBV14 to TRBJ2-2; D may correspond to TRBD1 or TRBD2 (5 bases each). The CDR3 is 15 residues long. With 4 bases removed from V and 2 bases from J, the gap between germline ends came to 11 bases. Germline CDR1 and CDR2: SGHDN and FVKESK. CDR3 region: CASSPGTHNTGELFF. The CDR3 DNA sequence: TGTGCCAGCAGCCCCGGGACCCACAACACCGGGGAGCTGTTTTTT.

A few counts support this clone. The V and J genes are TRBV7-2 and TRBJ1-4, with TRBD1 matching 7 bases. The CDR3 is 14 residues long. Unmatched junction bases numbered 4, after V lost 5 bases and J lost 4 bases. Per the germline V gene, CDR1 is SGHTA and CDR2 is FQGNSA. The CDR3 here is CASSQTGSNEKLFF. Here the CDR3 DNA reads TGTGCCAGCAGCCAGACAGGGAGTAATGAAAAACTGTTTTTT.

V usage is TRBV9 and J usage is TRBJ1-4, with D hard to call. From germline, CDR1 is SGDLS and CDR2 YYNGEE. Between the trimmed V and J ends, which lost 3 bases and 2 bases, there was a span of 8 bases. This CDR3 spans 14 amino acids. The CDR3, as DNA: TGTGCCAGCAGCGCCCTTTCGACTAATGAAAAACTGTTTTTT. Its protein product is CASSALSTNEKLFF.

The V and J genes are TRBV5-1 and TRBJ2-1; TRBD2 agrees at 12 bases. The V segment lost 4 bases and the J segment 0 bases; nucleotides outside the gene matches: 8. This CDR3 is built from 18 residues. CDR1 and CDR2 (germline): SGHRS, YFSETQ. This CDR3 is CASSPGLAGRSSYNEQFF. The CDR3 DNA reads as TGCGCCAGCAGCCCTGGACTAGCGGGGCGGAGCTCCTACAATGAGCAGTTCTTC.

The chain is built from TRBV7-9 and TRBJ1-3, with a tentative D call TRBD1 (5 bases). This CDR3 is built from 18 residues. CDR1 and CDR2 (germline): SEHNR, FQNEAQ (reference sequence). V was trimmed by 5 bases and J by 2 bases, leaving 22 bases between them. CDR3 sequence: CASSIGSGHRPAGNTIYF. CDR3 DNA sequence: TGTGCCAGCAGCATTGGCTCAGGACACCGGCCGGCTGGAAACACCATATATTTT.

The V gene is TRBV6-5, the J gene TRBJ2-1, with TRBD2 matching 12 bases. The J segment lost 10 bases and the V segment lost 6 bases, leaving 4 bases of the junction unmatched. This CDR3 is 13 amino acids long. Germline V gives CDR1 MNHEY, CDR2 SVGAGI. The DNA for the CDR3 is TGTGCCAGCAGGCGACTAGCGGGAGAGGAGCAGTTCTTC. Amino acids: CASRRLAGEEQFF.

The chain carries TRBV10-3 and TRBJ2-3; either TRBD1 or TRBD2 may supply D (5 bases each). The CDR3 has 14 amino acids. Germline CDR1 reads ENHRY; CDR2 reads SYGVKD. Between the trimmed V and J ends, which lost 3 bases and 2 bases, there was a span of 9 bases. CDR3 sequence reads: CAISDPGPTDTQYF. The CDR3 coding sequence is TGTGCCATCAGTGACCCGGGACCCACAGATACGCAGTATTTT.

This clone has a single count. The rearrangement joins TRBV27 to TRBJ1-4; D not resolved. This CDR3 is built from 15 residues. Germline V gene lookup returns CDR1 MNHEY and CDR2 SMNVEV (reference sequence). The V end was cut by 8 bases, the J end by 4 bases, with 17 bases between. In nucleotides, the CDR3 is TGTGCCAGCGCCCCCGGGCGGCAGAATAATGAAAAACTGTTTTTT. Translating it yields CASAPGRQNNEKLFF.